These T cell receptor beta chains were read from a single sample in a study of yellow fever vaccine responses in identical twins. TCRdb reprocessed the RT-PCR reads via MiXCR and lists one record per CDR3 protein. Among about 18,000 distinct CDR3 sequences listed, 60% to 70% were seen once. The sample here was T cells from blood (PBMCs), unsorted or a sorted subset (not recorded which), taken before or after yellow fever vaccination (not recorded which). These receptor sequences come from a woman in her late teens or twenties who received the yellow fever vaccine. Each CDR3 is given with its conserved first and last residue. The D gene is left open where the match is weak. Clone size is shown for a subset of rows, as once, few, many or a class of expanded clone.

TRBJ2-1,NA,NA,TRBV18,TGTGCCACTTCACCGGCTGGCAGGGGTAGTATCTATGAGCAGTTCTTC,CATSPAGRGSIYEQFF
TRBJ2-5,few,TRBD1,TRBV18,TGTGCCAGCTCACCGACTCGGGACAGGGGCGAGACCCAGTACTTC,CASSPTRDRGETQYF
TRBJ2-1,NA,NA,TRBV7-3,TGTGCCAGCAGCCCGGGACGGAACAATGAGCAGTTCTTC,CASSPGRNNEQFF
TRBJ1-1,NA,NA,TRBV14,TGTGCCAGCAGCCAGACCGACAAGAACACTGAAGCTTTCTTT,CASSQTDKNTEAFF
TRBJ2-1,NA,NA,TRBV11-3,TGTGCCAGCACCATAGAAGTTGAGCAGTTCTTC,CASTIEVEQFF
TRBJ2-2,few,NA,TRBV12-3/TRBV12-4,TGTGCCAGCAGTTTAGGGTCGAACACCGGGGAGCTGTTTTTT,CASSLGSNTGELFF
TRBJ2-3,NA,NA,TRBV20-1,TGCAGTGCTAGAGATCCTCGCACAGATACGCAGTATTTT,CSARDPRTDTQYF
TRBJ1-1,NA,NA,TRBV29-1,TGCAGCGTTGAGGGGCTGGGCACTGAAGCTTTCTTT,CSVEGLGTEAFF
TRBJ2-1,NA,NA,TRBV23-1,TGCGCCAGCAGTCAATCGCTGGCGGGACCGAATTACAATGAGCAGTTCTTC,CASSQSLAGPNYNEQFF
TRBJ2-7,NA,NA,TRBV11-2,TGTGCCAGCAGCTTAGGAAGTCGGGGAGAGCAGTACTTC,CASSLGSRGEQYF
TRBJ1-6,once,NA,TRBV7-6,TGTGCCAGCAGCTTGGTAGGCGATTATAATTCACCCCTCCACTTT,CASSLVGDYNSPLHF
TRBJ2-3,NA,NA,TRBV24-1,TGTGCCACCAGCCAACGAGCGGGCAGCACAGATACGCAGTATTTT,CATSQRAGSTDTQYF
TRBJ1-1,NA,NA,TRBV2,TGTGCCAGCAGTGAAAGTAGGGGGAAGAACACTGAAGCTTTCTTT,CASSESRGKNTEAFF
TRBJ1-5,NA,TRBD1,TRBV4-1,TGCGCCAGCAGCCAATCCGGGACAGGGAATGATCAGCCCCAGCATTTT,CASSQSGTGNDQPQHF
TRBJ1-5,NA,NA,TRBV10-3,TGTGCCATCAGTGAGTCGACAGAAAGCAATCAGCCCCAGCATTTT,CAISESTESNQPQHF
TRBJ2-7,once,NA,TRBV28,TGTGCCAGCAGTTTCGGAGGGAGCTCCTACGAGCAGTACTTC,CASSFGGSSYEQYF
TRBJ2-1,NA,NA,TRBV3-1,TGTGCCAGCAGCCCGGTGGACAATGAGCAGTTCTTC,CASSPVDNEQFF
TRBJ2-1,NA,NA,TRBV7-3,TGTGCCAGCAGCTTAACGGCCTTAGGAACCTACAATGAGCAGTTCTTC,CASSLTALGTYNEQFF